This is a list of T cell receptor beta chains from one sample in a study of cytomegalovirus exposure and HLA in healthy donors. Generated by immunoSEQ multiplex PCR, the TCRdb table keeps only in-frame clones and is missing some. The data show approximately 140,000 clones, with 55% to 80% seen just once and roughly 7% held by the top ten. The sample taken for sequencing was PBMCs. The receptors stem from a woman aged 55 to 70 in good health and CMV-seropositive. Each CDR3 is given with its conserved first and last residue. The order of the fields is clone size, J gene, D gene, V gene, CDR3 length, CDR3 protein, CDR3 DNA. A D gene is named only where the DNA matches it firmly. Only some rows state a clone size, as once, few, many or a class for expanded clones.

clone_size: .
j_call: TRBJ2-3
d_call: TRBD2
v_call: TRBV4-3
cdr3_length: 21
cdr3_aa: CASSQVPASSGLAGAPDTQYF
cdr3_nt: TGCGCCAGCAGCCAAGTCCCCGCGTCTTCGGGACTAGCGGGAGCCCCAGATACGCAGTATTTT

clone_size: .
j_call: TRBJ1-2
d_call: TRBD1
v_call: TRBV9
cdr3_length: 14
cdr3_aa: CASSAGWDSFGYTF
cdr3_nt: TGTGCCAGCAGCGCCGGATGGGACAGTTTTGGCTACACCTTC

clone_size: .
j_call: TRBJ2-7
d_call: TRBD2
v_call: TRBV9
cdr3_length: 16
cdr3_aa: CASSPSRLAGFYEQYF
cdr3_nt: TGTGCCAGCAGTCCTAGCAGGCTAGCGGGATTTTACGAGCAGTACTTC

clone_size: .
j_call: TRBJ2-3
d_call: .
v_call: TRBV4-1
cdr3_length: 15
cdr3_aa: CASSQNRGGENTQYF
cdr3_nt: TGCGCCAGCAGCCAAAACAGGGGGGGAGAGAATACGCAGTATTTT

clone_size: .
j_call: TRBJ2-1
d_call: TRBD2
v_call: TRBV27
cdr3_length: 20
cdr3_aa: CASSPRVAGELSGVRNEQFF
cdr3_nt: TGTGCCAGCAGTCCTCGGGTAGCGGGAGAGCTCTCGGGAGTTCGCAATGAGCAGTTCTTC

clone_size: .
j_call: TRBJ2-7
d_call: .
v_call: TRBV30
cdr3_length: 12
cdr3_aa: CAWSTSTYEQYF
cdr3_nt: TGTGCCTGGAGTACGAGTACCTACGAGCAGTACTTC

clone_size: few
j_call: TRBJ2-3
d_call: TRBD2
v_call: TRBV4-1
cdr3_length: 17
cdr3_aa: CASSQLTSGSSTDTQYF
cdr3_nt: TGCGCCAGCAGCCAGTTAACTAGCGGATCTAGCACAGATACGCAGTATTTT

clone_size: .
j_call: TRBJ1-1
d_call: .
v_call: TRBV7-2
cdr3_length: 14
cdr3_aa: CASSPHREYTEAFF
cdr3_nt: TGTGCCAGCAGCCCACACAGGGAGTACACTGAAGCTTTCTTT

clone_size: .
j_call: TRBJ2-7
d_call: TRBD1
v_call: TRBV28
cdr3_length: 15
cdr3_aa: CASSLGGSGGDEQYF
cdr3_nt: TGTGCCAGCAGTTTAGGCGGTTCAGGGGGCGACGAGCAGTACTTC

clone_size: .
j_call: TRBJ1-5
d_call: .
v_call: TRBV7-2
cdr3_length: 16
cdr3_aa: CASSLDPAAGNQPQHF
cdr3_nt: TGTGCCAGCAGCTTAGACCCCGCTGCGGGCAATCAGCCCCAGCATTTT

clone_size: .
j_call: TRBJ2-2
d_call: TRBD2
v_call: TRBV7-8
cdr3_length: 16
cdr3_aa: CASSLGLAGGVGELFF
cdr3_nt: TGTGCCAGCAGCTTAGGACTAGCGGGAGGCGTGGGGGAGCTGTTTTTT

clone_size: once
j_call: TRBJ1-1
d_call: .
v_call: TRBV30
cdr3_length: 13
cdr3_aa: CAWSVEGNTEAFF
cdr3_nt: TGTGCCTGGAGTGTGGAGGGGAACACTGAAGCTTTCTTT

clone_size: .
j_call: TRBJ2-3
d_call: .
v_call: TRBV5-1
cdr3_length: 13
cdr3_aa: CASSLSTGNTQYF
cdr3_nt: TGCGCCAGCAGCTTGTCCACGGGAAACACGCAGTATTTT

clone_size: .
j_call: TRBJ1-2
d_call: .
v_call: TRBV2
cdr3_length: 15
cdr3_aa: CASSEEGPRGYGYTF
cdr3_nt: TGTGCCAGCAGTGAGGAGGGGCCCCGGGGCTATGGCTACACCTTC

clone_size: .
j_call: TRBJ2-3
d_call: .
v_call: TRBV7-2
cdr3_length: 13
cdr3_aa: CASSRDWGDTQYF
cdr3_nt: TGTGCCAGCAGCCGGGACTGGGGAGATACGCAGTATTTT

clone_size: few
j_call: TRBJ1-2
d_call: TRBD1
v_call: TRBV9
cdr3_length: 14
cdr3_aa: CASSATGGARGYTF
cdr3_nt: TGTGCCAGCAGCGCGACAGGGGGCGCTAGGGGCTACACCTTC

clone_size: few
j_call: TRBJ2-1
d_call: TRBD2
v_call: TRBV19
cdr3_length: 16
cdr3_aa: CASGETSSGRIHEQFF
cdr3_nt: TGTGCCAGTGGCGAAACCTCTAGCGGGAGGATCCATGAGCAGTTCTTC

clone_size: few
j_call: TRBJ2-7
d_call: .
v_call: TRBV9
cdr3_length: 13
cdr3_aa: CASSVADGSGQYF
cdr3_nt: TGTGCCAGCAGCGTAGCTGACGGAAGCGGGCAGTACTTC

clone_size: .
j_call: TRBJ1-6
d_call: .
v_call: TRBV5-4
cdr3_length: 12
cdr3_aa: CASSSPVAPLHF
cdr3_nt: TGTGCCAGCAGCTCACCAGTGGCACCCCTCCACTTT

clone_size: .
j_call: TRBJ1-3
d_call: .
v_call: TRBV6-1
cdr3_length: 13
cdr3_aa: CAGGLQAGNTIYF
cdr3_nt: TGTGCCGGGGGACTTCAGGCTGGAAACACCATATATTTT

clone_size: .
j_call: TRBJ2-2
d_call: TRBD2
v_call: TRBV9
cdr3_length: 18
cdr3_aa: CASSAQGLAGLLGGELFF
cdr3_nt: TGTGCCAGCAGCGCCCAAGGACTAGCGGGATTGTTGGGCGGGGAGCTGTTTTTT

clone_size: .
j_call: TRBJ2-3
d_call: TRBD2
v_call: TRBV7-2
cdr3_length: 16
cdr3_aa: CASSSRTSGSTDTQYF
cdr3_nt: TGTGCCAGCAGCTCAAGGACTAGCGGAAGCACAGATACGCAGTATTTT

clone_size: .
j_call: TRBJ1-1
d_call: .
v_call: TRBV28
cdr3_length: 12
cdr3_aa: CASSLSGTEAFF
cdr3_nt: TGTGCCAGCAGTTTATCGGGGACTGAAGCTTTCTTT

clone_size: .
j_call: TRBJ1-4
d_call: .
v_call: TRBV7-8
cdr3_length: 16
cdr3_aa: CASSLPRTDFDEKLFF
cdr3_nt: TGTGCCAGCAGCTTACCCAGGACAGATTTCGATGAAAAACTGTTTTTT

clone_size: .
j_call: TRBJ1-1
d_call: .
v_call: TRBV5-1
cdr3_length: 14
cdr3_aa: CASSLEGIMTEAFF
cdr3_nt: TGCGCCAGCAGCCTGGAGGGGATTATGACTGAAGCTTTCTTT

clone_size: .
j_call: TRBJ1-1
d_call: .
v_call: TRBV7-8
cdr3_length: 15
cdr3_aa: CASSLRAGHGTEAFF
cdr3_nt: TGTGCCAGCAGCTTAAGGGCAGGGCACGGGACTGAAGCTTTCTTT

clone_size: few
j_call: TRBJ2-7
d_call: TRBD2
v_call: TRBV5-1
cdr3_length: 16
cdr3_aa: CASSPSGTSGSREQYF
cdr3_nt: TGCGCCAGCAGCCCCTCGGGGACTAGCGGGAGTCGTGAGCAGTACTTC

clone_size: .
j_call: TRBJ2-7
d_call: .
v_call: TRBV27
cdr3_length: 14
cdr3_aa: CASSRSTGSYEQYF
cdr3_nt: TGTGCCAGCAGTCGATCAACAGGGTCCTACGAGCAGTACTTC

clone_size: .
j_call: TRBJ2-5
d_call: TRBD1
v_call: TRBV28
cdr3_length: 15
cdr3_aa: CASSRRDRDQGTQYF
cdr3_nt: TGTGCCAGCAGCCGCCGGGACAGGGATCAGGGGACCCAGTACTTC

clone_size: .
j_call: TRBJ2-1
d_call: .
v_call: TRBV7-9
cdr3_length: 12
cdr3_aa: CASSLSHNEQFF
cdr3_nt: TGTGCCAGCAGCCTTAGCCACAATGAGCAGTTCTTC